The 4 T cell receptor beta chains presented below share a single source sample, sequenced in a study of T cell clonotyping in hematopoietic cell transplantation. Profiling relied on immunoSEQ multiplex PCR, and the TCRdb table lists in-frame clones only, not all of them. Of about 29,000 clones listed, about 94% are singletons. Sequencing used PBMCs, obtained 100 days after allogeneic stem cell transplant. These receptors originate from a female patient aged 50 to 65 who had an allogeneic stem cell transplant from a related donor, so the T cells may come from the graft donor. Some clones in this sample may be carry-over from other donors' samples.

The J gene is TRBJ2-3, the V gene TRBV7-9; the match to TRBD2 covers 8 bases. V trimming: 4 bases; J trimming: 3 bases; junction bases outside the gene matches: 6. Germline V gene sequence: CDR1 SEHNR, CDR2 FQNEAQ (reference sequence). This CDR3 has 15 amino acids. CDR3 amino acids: CASSWPGLETDTQYF. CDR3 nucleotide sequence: TGTGCCAGCAGCTGGCCGGGACTAGAAACAGATACGCAGTATTTT.

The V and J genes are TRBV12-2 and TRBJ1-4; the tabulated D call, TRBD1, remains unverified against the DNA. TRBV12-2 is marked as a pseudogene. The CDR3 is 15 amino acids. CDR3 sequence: CASRFSTRPGKKLFF. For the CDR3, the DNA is TGTGCAAGTCGCTTTTCAACAAGACCAGGGAAAAAACTGTTTTTT.

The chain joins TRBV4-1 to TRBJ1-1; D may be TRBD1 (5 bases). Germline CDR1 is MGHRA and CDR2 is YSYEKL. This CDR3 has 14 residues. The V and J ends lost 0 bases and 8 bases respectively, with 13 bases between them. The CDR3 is CASSQENPGQEAFF. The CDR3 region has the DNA TGCGCCAGCAGCCAAGAAAATCCAGGGCAGGAAGCTTTCTTT.

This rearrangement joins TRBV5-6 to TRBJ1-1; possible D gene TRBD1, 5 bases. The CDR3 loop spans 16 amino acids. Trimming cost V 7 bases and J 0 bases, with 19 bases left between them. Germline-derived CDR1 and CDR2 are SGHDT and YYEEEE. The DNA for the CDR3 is TGTGCCAGCCTCCCATTGGGGGGGACTATGAACACTGAAGCTTTCTTT. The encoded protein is CASLPLGGTMNTEAFF. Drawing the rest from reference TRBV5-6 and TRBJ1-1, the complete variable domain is DAGVTQSPTHLIKTRGQQVTLRCSPKSGHDTVSWYQQALGQGPQFIFQYYEEEERQRGNFPDRFSGHQFPNYSSELNVNALLLGDSALYLCASLPLGGTMNTEAFFGQGTRLTVV.